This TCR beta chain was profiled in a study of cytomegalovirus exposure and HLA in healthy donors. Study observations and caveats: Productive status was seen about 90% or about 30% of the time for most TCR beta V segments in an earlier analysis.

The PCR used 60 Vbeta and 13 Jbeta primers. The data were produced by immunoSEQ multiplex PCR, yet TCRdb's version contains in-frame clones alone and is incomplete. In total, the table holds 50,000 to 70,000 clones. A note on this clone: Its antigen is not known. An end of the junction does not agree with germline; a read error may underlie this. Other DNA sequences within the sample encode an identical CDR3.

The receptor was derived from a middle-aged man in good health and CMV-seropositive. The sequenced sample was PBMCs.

The CDR3 here is CASGFHGNTGGARDNSPLHF. The DNA of the CDR3 is TGTGCTAGTGGTTTCCATGGTAATACAGGGGGCGCTCGGGATAATTCACCCCTACACTTT. J is TRBJ1-6 and V is TRBV12-5; 9 positions agree with TRBD1. The CDR3 totals 20 residues. CDR1 is LGHNT and CDR2 is FRNRAP in the germline V gene.